These 26 T cell receptor beta chains share one sample of origin, sequenced in a study of T cell responses to AZD1222 COVID-19 vaccine. The assay was immunoSEQ multiplex PCR, and TCRdb's table has in-frame clones only and misses some. The sample shows approximately 150,000 clones, roughly 90% of them seen only once. The material was peripheral blood, obtained 28 days after the second AZD1222 dose. These receptors all come from an adult who received the AZD1222 COVID-19 vaccine.

This clone has just one count. This rearrangement joins TRBV6-1 to TRBJ1-5; no definite D call. The V and J ends lost 0 bases and 0 bases respectively, with 12 bases between them. The CDR3 sequence is 17 residues long. The germline CDR1 and CDR2 sequences are MNHNS and SASEGT. The CDR3 is CASSEAASQVSNQPQHF. The CDR3 bases are TGTGCCAGCAGTGAAGCTGCCTCGCAGGTTAGCAATCAGCCCCAGCATTTT.

CDR3 sequence reads: CASSIGDRVYEQYF. In nucleotides, the CDR3 is TGTGCCAGCAGCATAGGGGACAGGGTGTACGAGCAGTACTTC. The V gene is TRBV5-8, the J gene TRBJ2-7, with TRBD1 matching over 9 bases. The germline V gene encodes CDR1 SGHTS and CDR2 YDEGEE. This CDR3 comprises 14 residues. J was trimmed by 4 bases and V by 4 bases; bases with no gene match: 6.

The V gene is TRBV27, the J gene TRBJ1-1; perhaps TRBD1 as D (5 bases). Germline V CDR1 and CDR2: MNHEY, SMNVEV (reference sequence). This CDR3 has 14 residues. V gave up 0 bases and J gave up 5 bases, with 10 bases separating them. In DNA, the CDR3 is TGTGCCAGCAGTTTATCGGCGGGGGGGACTGAAGCTTTCTTT. This gives the protein CASSLSAGGTEAFF.

This clone is a singleton in its sample. The chain carries TRBV4-3 and TRBJ1-5; D is ambiguous. V gave up 0 bases and J gave up 6 bases, with 12 bases separating them. Germline V gene sequence: CDR1 LGHNA, CDR2 YSLEER. This CDR3 is built from 15 residues. This CDR3 is CASSQDWQNPQPQHF. The CDR3 DNA is TGCGCCAGCAGCCAAGATTGGCAGAATCCTCAGCCCCAGCATTTT.

V usage is TRBV12-3 or TRBV12-4 and J usage is TRBJ1-2; D possibly corresponds to TRBD1 (6 bases). V lost 7 bases to trimming and J lost 8 bases, with 17 bases between them. The CDR3 contains 13 residues. For the CDR3, the DNA is TGTGCCAGCATACGGGGGGCCGGGAGAGGCTACACCTTC. Protein: CASIRGAGRGYTF.

The chain links TRBV7-7 to TRBJ2-2, with 8 bases aligning to TRBD1. The CDR3 is 16 residues long. CDR1 is SSHAT, CDR2 FNYEAQ, per germline (reference sequence). The V and J ends lost 2 bases and 1 base, in that order; junction bases with no gene match: 3. The DNA of the CDR3 is TGTGCCAGCAGCTTAACCGACAGGGGGAACACCGGGGAGCTGTTTTTT. Its protein is CASSLTDRGNTGELFF.

The genes are TRBV7-8 and TRBJ2-5, with TRBD2 matching over 8 bases. The V segment lost 5 bases and the J segment 4 bases; nucleotides outside the gene matches: 12. The CDR3 length is 16 residues. CDR1 SGHVS and CDR2 FQNEAQ come from the germline V gene. CDR3 loop: CASSLSRGRLRETQYF. In DNA, the CDR3 is TGTGCCAGCAGCCTCTCTCGCGGGAGGTTGAGAGAGACCCAGTACTTC.

The chain has TRBV28 and TRBJ1-2; D gene uncertain. There are 16 residues in the CDR3. V was pared by 7 bases and J by 8 bases, with 26 bases between. Per the germline V gene, CDR1 is MDHEN and CDR2 is SYDVKM. The CDR3 sequence is CASTLLTKTKILGYTF. The CDR3 bases are TGTGCCAGCACCCTCCTTACAAAGACCAAAATATTAGGCTACACCTTC.

The chain employs TRBV6-2 or TRBV6-3 and TRBJ1-2; D remains unclear. V was cut by 8 bases and J by 4 bases, with 20 bases left in between. The CDR3 runs to 15 residues. In germline, CDR1 is MNHEY, CDR2 SVGEGT. The CDR3 DNA reads TGTGCCAGCGGTTCCCTTGACACTTATCCCTATGGCTACACCTTC. As protein: CASGSLDTYPYGYTF.

J is TRBJ2-7 and V is TRBV2; D unresolved. The V end was cut by 8 bases, the J end by 3 bases, with 5 bases between. This CDR3 is built from 10 residues. The V gene's germline CDR1 is SNHLY and CDR2 FYNNEI. The CDR3 sequence is CASAVYEQYV. For the CDR3, the DNA is TGTGCCAGCGCGGTCTACGAGCAGTACGTC.

Of note for this clone: Additional DNA sequences in this sample encode the identical CDR3. The chain carries TRBV5-6 and TRBJ1-3, with a weak D call TRBD1 (6 bases). The CDR3 spans 14 residues. Trimming took 3 bases from V and 2 from J, leaving 9 bases between them. Germline CDR1 is SGHDT and CDR2 is YYEEEE. In nucleotides, the CDR3 is TGTGCCAGCAGCTCGACAGGAGCTGGAAACACCATATATTTT. Translated: CASSSTGAGNTIYF.

This clone was recorded only once. This sequence joins TRBV24-1 and TRBJ2-2; tentatively, D is TRBD1 or TRBD2 (5 bases each). This CDR3 has 15 residues. From germline, CDR1 is KGHDR and CDR2 SFDVKD. Between the trimmed V and J ends, which lost 3 bases and 9 bases, there was a span of 16 bases. The CDR3: CATSDTGTENRELFF. DNA for the CDR3: TGTGCCACCAGTGATACCGGGACGGAAAACCGGGAGCTGTTTTTT.

This chain links TRBV3-1 (or the pseudogene TRBV3-2) with TRBJ2-7, with 10 bases that match TRBD2. The CDR3 runs 15 residues. V lost 5 bases to trimming and J lost 3 bases; unmatched junction nucleotides: 7. Germline lookup yields CDR1 LGHDT and CDR2 YNNKEL (reference sequence). CDR3 coding DNA: TGTGCCAGCAGCTCCCGACTAGCGGGCTACTACGAGCAGTACTTC. It is translated as CASSSRLAGYYEQYF.

The chain carries TRBV28 and TRBJ1-5; TRBD1 aligns across 11 bases. CDR1 and CDR2 from the germline V gene are MDHEN and SYDVKM. The CDR3 totals 16 residues. V lost 6 bases to trimming and J lost 1 base; unmatched junction nucleotides: 5. The CDR3 sequence: CASRGQGAPSNQPQHF. The CDR3 nucleotides read TGTGCCAGCAGAGGACAGGGGGCGCCAAGCAATCAGCCCCAGCATTTT. Variable domain in full (rest from reference TRBV28 and TRBJ1-5): DVKVTQSSRYLVKRTGEKVFLECVQDMDHENMFWYRQDPGLGLRLIYFSYDVKMKEKGDIPEGYSVSREKKERFSLILESASTNQTSMYLCASRGQGAPSNQPQHFGDGTRLSIL.

This chain joins TRBV24-1 and TRBJ1-5, with 7 nucleotides matching TRBD1. J gave up 2 bases and V 4 bases, and 4 bases lay outside the gene matches. CDR1 and CDR2 from the germline V gene are KGHDR and SFDVKD. This CDR3 is 15 amino acids long. In DNA form, the CDR3 reads TGTGCCACCAGTGACTCTACAGGGGGCAATCAGCCCCAGCATTTT. It yields the protein CATSDSTGGNQPQHF.

This chain uses TRBV29-1 with TRBJ2-1; D gene uncertain. The germline V and J ends were trimmed by 6 bases and 8 bases, with 11 bases remaining between them. CDR1 is SQVTM and CDR2 is ANQGSEA in the germline V gene. There are 11 residues in the CDR3. CDR3 region: CSVQNGDEQFF. The CDR3 coding sequence is TGCAGCGTCCAAAATGGCGATGAGCAGTTCTTC.

The chain is built from TRBV6-6 and TRBJ2-2, with D possibly TRBD2 on 6 matching bases. The ends were cut back, 9 bases at V and 1 base at J, with 18 bases in the middle. CDR1 is MNHNY, CDR2 SVGAGI, per germline (reference sequence). The CDR3 has 16 residues. The CDR3 region is CASKGTGRENTGELFF. In nucleotides, the CDR3 is TGTGCCAGTAAGGGGACGGGGCGGGAGAACACCGGGGAGCTGTTTTTT.

The genes are TRBV7-8 and TRBJ1-2, with a tentative D call TRBD1 (5 bases). CDR3 length: 13 amino acids. The V gene's germline CDR1 is SGHVS and CDR2 FQNEAQ. Trimming cost V 3 bases and J 4 bases, with 9 bases left between them. CDR3 DNA: TGTGCCAGCAGCTTCGAGGGGAGCTATGGCTACACCTTC. Translation: CASSFEGSYGYTF.

V is TRBV25-1 and J is TRBJ1-3; the D gene is possibly TRBD1 (6 bases). Germline values: CDR1 MGHDK, CDR2 SYGVNS. This CDR3 is 14 amino acids long. With 5 bases removed from V and 0 bases from J, the gap between germline ends came to 8 bases. The CDR3 DNA follows: TGTGCCAGCAGTATAGGGGGCTCTGGAAACACCATATATTTT. It codes for CASSIGGSGNTIYF.

The V and J genes are TRBV9 and TRBJ2-1, with 7 bases fitting TRBD2. This CDR3 comprises 16 residues. Germline CDR1 SGDLS, CDR2 YYNGEE. V gave up 5 bases and J gave up 3 bases; unmatched junction bases: 11. CDR3 sequence reads: CASSPTGGLNYNEQFF. Written as DNA, the CDR3 is TGTGCCAGCAGTCCTACTGGGGGACTAAACTACAATGAGCAGTTCTTC.

The chain carries TRBV10-3 and TRBJ1-5; the D is unclear. The germline gives CDR1 ENHRY, CDR2 SYGVKD. The CDR3 consists of 14 residues. V lost 2 bases, J lost 2 bases, and 7 bases lay in between. Written as DNA, the CDR3 is TGTGCCATCAGTGAGAATGGTGGCAATCAGCCCCAGCATTTT. Protein product: CAISENGGNQPQHF.

This chain uses TRBV19 with TRBJ1-5; D unresolved. Trimming shortened V by 1 base and J by 1 base, and 8 bases separated the two germline ends. This CDR3 is 15 amino acids long. Germline V gives CDR1 LNHDA, CDR2 SQIVND (reference sequence). The CDR3 protein is CASSIALESNQPQHF. The DNA for the CDR3 is TGTGCCAGTAGTATAGCTCTGGAGAGCAATCAGCCCCAGCATTTT.

The chain joins TRBV30 to TRBJ1-1; no reliable D call. The V gene's germline CDR1 is GTSNPN and CDR2 SVGIG (reference sequence). The CDR3 has 13 amino acids. With 1 base removed from V and 0 bases from J, the gap between germline ends came to 6 bases. The CDR3 bases are TGTGCCTGGAGTGGCAGGTTGAACACTGAAGCTTTCTTT. The encoded protein is CAWSGRLNTEAFF.

This chain uses TRBV19 with TRBJ2-7; 7 nucleotides agree with TRBD1. This CDR3 comprises 14 residues. Looked up from germline, CDR1 is LNHDA and CDR2 is SQIVND (reference sequence). V lost 5 bases and J lost 2; bases outside the gene matches: 6. The CDR3 nucleotides read TGTGCCAGTAGTGTGAACAGGGGACCCTACGAGCAGTACTTC. Residues: CASSVNRGPYEQYF.

The chain couples TRBV29-1 to TRBJ1-1; no firm D call. From germline, CDR1 is SQVTM and CDR2 ANQGSEA. Trimming stripped 3 bases from V and 5 bases from J, with 13 bases between. This CDR3 contains 13 residues. The CDR3 DNA reads as TGCAGCGTTGAGGCGGGCTTAGGGACTGAAGCTTTCTTT. Translation gives CSVEAGLGTEAFF.

The chain is built from TRBV19 and TRBJ2-7; 9 nucleotides align to TRBD1. In germline, CDR1 is LNHDA, CDR2 SQIVND (reference sequence). This CDR3 is 15 amino acids long. V shed 4 bases, J shed 1 base, and the junction held 5 bases outside the gene matches. The CDR3 DNA sequence: TGTGCCAGTAGTACGACAGGGGGAGGATCCTACGAGCAGTACTTC. The encoded protein is CASSTTGGGSYEQYF.